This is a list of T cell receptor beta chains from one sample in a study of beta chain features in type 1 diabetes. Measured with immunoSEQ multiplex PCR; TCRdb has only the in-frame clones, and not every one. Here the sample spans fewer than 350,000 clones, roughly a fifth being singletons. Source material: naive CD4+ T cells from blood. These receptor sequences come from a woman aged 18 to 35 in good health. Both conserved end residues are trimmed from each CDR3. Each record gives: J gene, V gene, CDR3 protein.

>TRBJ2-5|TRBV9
ASSVSGGQGLETQY
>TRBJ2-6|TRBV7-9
ADSDSGANVLT
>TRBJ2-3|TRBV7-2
ASSLRSTGLGGGTDTQY
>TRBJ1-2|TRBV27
ASSPGTDDYGYT
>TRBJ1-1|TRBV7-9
ASSLVSGHMNTEAF
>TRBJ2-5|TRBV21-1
ASSKERDKQETQY
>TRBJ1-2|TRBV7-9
ASSFGVGGNYGYT
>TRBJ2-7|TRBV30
AWNRDRSYEQY
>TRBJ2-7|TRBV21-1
ASFRSYEQY
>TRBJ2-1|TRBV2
ATGQGNYNEQF
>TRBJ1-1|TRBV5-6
ASSSQGAGGTEAF
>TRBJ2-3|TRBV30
ACLTDTQY
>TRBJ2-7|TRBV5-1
ASSLGGTRSYEQY
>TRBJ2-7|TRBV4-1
ASSRDTSYEQY
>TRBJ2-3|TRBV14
ASSQDLASTDTQY
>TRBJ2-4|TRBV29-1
SVLTSGVNIQY
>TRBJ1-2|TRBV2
ASSASSDRNT
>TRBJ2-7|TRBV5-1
ASSVAGTASYEQY
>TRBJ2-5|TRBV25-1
ASNGQGGVKTQY
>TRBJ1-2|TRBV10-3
AISGTGKDYGYT
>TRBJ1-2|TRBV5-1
ASSLVGDGYT
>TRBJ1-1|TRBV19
ASSPTGGATEAF
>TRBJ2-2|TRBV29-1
SVDRGGTGELF
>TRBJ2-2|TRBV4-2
ASSQEGGISNTGELF
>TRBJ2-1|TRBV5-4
ASSLDRDRKQF
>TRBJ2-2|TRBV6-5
ASSYSWQENTGELF
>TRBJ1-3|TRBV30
AWSVSFSGNTIY
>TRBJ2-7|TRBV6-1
ASSEGRSYEQY